One T cell receptor beta chain is described in this entry. The antigen is unknown. This sample was included in a study of blood T cells in healthy people across ages. Whole-study results and caveats: Diversity of TCR beta per million T cells declined in a roughly linear way with age.

A sample-barcoded 5' primer and a J-beta primer mix were used in a second PCR of roughly 6 to 11 cycles. Each cDNA molecule was tagged by a template-switch adaptor with 12 random nucleotides. From the 5' RACE reads, TCRdb called clonotypes with MiXCR, one entry per CDR3 protein. The repertoire holds roughly 1.6 million distinct CDR3 sequences, with about 31% as singletons. The draw of peripheral blood yielded roughly 9.4 milliliters from each donor. The CDR3 covers 17 residues. With 1 base clipped from V and 6 bases from J, the junction kept 12 bases outside the gene matches. Looked up from germline, CDR1 is LGHDT and CDR2 is YNNKEL (reference sequence).

Sequencing used blood. The genes are TRBV3-1 and TRBJ2-3; 8 bases are a match to TRBD2. The clonotype originates from a woman aged 30 to 39 in good health. CDR3 sequence reads: CASSQVGKRELADTQYF. The CDR3 coding sequence is TGTGCCAGCAGCCAAGTGGGCAAGCGGGAGTTGGCGGATACGCAGTATTTT.